This TCR beta chain was captured in a study of long-term antiretroviral therapy in people with HIV (dated by TCRdb to between 2021 and 2024). Regarding the complete study: The earliest samples were collected about a decade before the 2015 WHO recommendation for immediate ART, when ART was typically delayed until CD4 counts fell. A total of about 200 cryopreserved PBMC samples were contributed to the cohort by 30 adults with confirmed HIV infection, with samples collected serially over a mean of around 6 years (range 1-12). No cross-contamination during QIAcube processing turned up in test extractions that ran a monoclonal T-cell line alongside 30 or so polyclonal samples. A retrospective serial study tested whether changes in peripheral blood TRB repertoire composition and diversity were associated with ART initiation and durable HIV suppression. About 40% of the 30 participants with HIV were female.

The immunoSEQ hsTCRB v3.0 assay was used at survey level resolution to sequence the TRB variable region. TRB sequencing targeted a depth of roughly 40,000-55,000 T-cell genomes per sample. An Illumina MiSeq with a v3 150-cycle kit was used to sequence the pooled TRB libraries. The authors' pipeline ran thus. Repertoire analysis was performed in R inside a reproducible Nextflow workflow that covered QC, data transformation and analysis. LymphoSeq2, an R package for exploring AIRR-Seq data, was used to implement custom analyses. Several samples yielding fewer than 5000 total TRB sequences were excluded, leaving around 190 analyzed HIV repertoires. Among the 170 to 200 retained HIV repertoires, some 60 were collected before ART initiation and approximately 130 were collected after ART initiation. Repertoires were downsampled to 5000 TRB nucleotide sequences, with summary statistics averaged over 100 downsampling iterations. Only TRB sequences with CDR3 regions of at least seven amino acids were retained for analysis. Two measures captured diversity: a Shannon entropy-derived clonality score and the Gini coefficient. In repertoire networks, the top 5000 CDR3 amino acid sequences were linked whenever an edit distance of one separated two sequences. For TRB CDR3 amino acid sequences, antigen specificity groups and MHC restriction were predicted with GLIPH2. Known CMV, EBV, HIV or tissue antigen associations were flagged by matching CDR3 amino acid sequences against VDJdb and McPAS-TCR. Pre-ART, post-ART and control groups were compared with Wilcoxon signed-rank tests and Holm-Bonferroni correction. The table was pulled from immuneACCESS by TCRdb, which kept in-frame rearrangements only. Such tables lose some clones; where checked, under half of the loss comes from unresolved V genes, and the rest has no known cause. V and J calls and clone size are as listed in that table; D and trimming were resolved from the DNA. The sample data list around 21,000 clones, and around 89% of these were observed just once. Roughly 3.4% of the sample is in the top ten clones.

Results the study describes overall, beyond this receptor: No data were available on ART adherence, viral resistance or therapy changes, limiting inferences about post-ART repertoire changes. Since PBMC availability was limited, sequencing covered only the TCR beta chain, with no alpha chain pairing. Because cell numbers in pre-ART samples were limited, unsorted PBMC were profiled instead of sorted CD4+ and CD8+ T cells. ART initiation was associated with a significant increase in TRB diversity, but diversity stayed significantly below transplant donor controls even after long-term ART. The samples span the years 2004 to 2017, and the ART regimens used at that time may not be as effective as current regimens. HIV repertoires had narrower CDR3 length ranges than controls, and the network structure suggested an antigen-experienced repertoire that shifted only slightly toward naive after ART. Expanded TRB clones identified before ART initiation dominated the repertoire at all time points, although this dominance fluctuated and declined in many PLHIV after ART.

A word on this clone: Its specific antigen is unknown. Base qualities are not recorded, but no much larger clone differs from it by a single base.

Trimming leaves V shorter by 4 bases and J shorter by 4 bases, with the junction holding 6 bases beyond the gene matches. CDR1 and CDR2 (LNHDA, SQIVND) derive from the germline V gene (reference sequence). Counted from cysteine to phenylalanine, this CDR3 has 14 amino acids. Only the CDR3 portion is preserved as DNA: 42 bases, with reading frame beginning at the first base. Participants were included only if at least one PBMC sample before ART initiation and at least two post-ART samples were available. Treatment was received in the United States of America by all participants with HIV. Cryopreserved samples of about 0.9-11 million PBMC were thawed and washed before DNA extraction. At the time of the earliest PBMC sample, participants with HIV were aged between about 20 and 54 years. Each participant contributed PBMC samples from 1-4 timepoints before ART initiation and 2-8 timepoints after ART initiation, with a median of 7 samples. For every participant, serial HIV viral load, CD4+ T-cell count, ART history and demographic data were obtained. Using a Qiagen kit on a QIAcube, genomic DNA was extracted from unsorted PBMC, with samples processed in batches of 12.

This specimen consisted of unsorted PBMCs, obtained 2.3 years after starting antiretroviral therapy. This receptor was identified in a man aged 60 to 75 with HIV. The chain joins TRBV19 to TRBJ2-5; TRBD2 agrees with 7 junctional bases. In nucleotide form, the sequence is TGTGCCAGTAGTACCACGGGGGGAGGAGAGACCCAGTACTTC. Its protein product is CASSTTGGGETQYF.